This T cell receptor beta chain appears in the sequencing data of a study of cytomegalovirus exposure and HLA in healthy donors. Study overall: The roughly 700 first-cohort repertoires and the 120 or so validation repertoires shared the same platform, a later analysis reported. General study results and limits: Under in vitro conditions, a few CMV-associated chains were confirmed as specific for CMV antigens.

Notes on this clone: The antigen is not known.

With 3 bases removed from V and 2 bases from J, the gap between germline ends came to 19 bases. Germline-derived CDR1 and CDR2 are LNHNV and YYDKDF (reference sequence). The CDR3 consists of 17 residues. Profiling relied on immunoSEQ multiplex PCR, and the TCRdb table lists in-frame clones only, not all of them. The sample carries 100,000 to 150,000 clones, 85% to 90% recorded once. The TCR originated in a man in his thirties or forties in good health and CMV-seronegative. This chain joins TRBV15 and TRBJ1-1, with D possibly TRBD1 on 6 matching bases. Sequenced: PBMCs. The CDR3, as DNA: TGTGCCACCAGCAGCGAGAGGACAGAAGAACGTAACACTGAAGCTTTCTTT. It is translated as CATSSERTEERNTEAFF.